This T cell receptor beta chain was sequenced in a study of T cells after yellow fever vaccination. The V end lost 2 bases, the J end lost 2 bases, and 10 bases lay between the germline ends. The CDR3 sequence is 15 residues long. Per the germline V gene, CDR1 is SGHVS and CDR2 is FQNEAQ. Points from the study as a whole: Weaker in magnitude, the secondary response showed a faster peak on day 5 versus 15. Most clones from primary vaccination were detected again post-booster (approximately 96% CD4, roughly 91% CD8). From the bulk population, abundant clonotypes could contaminate and appear within FACS-sorted repertoires.

TCRdb redid the calling of the 5' RACE reads with MiXCR, one entry per CDR3 protein. This table has a few hundred thousand distinct CDR3 sequences, about 10% appearing once. Points on this clonotype: The antigen is not known.

The chain recombines TRBV7-8 with TRBJ1-5, with a tentative D call TRBD1 (6 bases). The receptor comes from a man between 18 and 35 years old who received the YFV17D yellow fever vaccine. This sample comprised CD4+ T cells sorted from PBMCs, obtained 5 days after the yellow fever booster vaccination. CDR3 in amino acids: CASSLRAGGNQPQHF. CDR3 sequence (DNA): TGTGCCAGCAGCTTACGGGCAGGGGGCAATCAGCCCCAGCATTTT.